The entry below describes one TCR beta chain. Its target is not known. These data originate in a study of T-cell memory formation after mild COVID-19. Broader study findings: Nothing showed for sure that second-wave clones peaking on day 37 were SARS-CoV-2 specific. Memory sampled before infection contained some responding clones, suggesting cross-reactive memory joined.

TCRdb re-called the 5' RACE reads with MiXCR, one entry per CDR3 protein. The table records about 280,000 distinct CDR3 sequences, around 8% of them present only once. Source material: PBMCs or a T cell subset sorted from them (not recorded which). The TCR originated in a man between 18 and 29 years old who had mild COVID-19 (a few samples of this study predate the infection). Cell type and time point are not known.

CDR3 sequence reads: CAISEFGTTNYGYTF. The CDR3 DNA reads as TGTGCCATCAGTGAGTTCGGGACAACTAACTATGGCTACACCTTC. V and J are TRBV10-3 and TRBJ1-2, with D possibly being TRBD1 (6 bases). The ends were cut back, 1 base at V and 0 bases at J, with 9 bases in the middle. CDR3 length: 15 amino acids. Germline V lookup: CDR1 ENHRY, CDR2 SYGVKD.